The 26 T cell receptor beta chains below come from one sample, sequenced in a study of OX40 agonist ivuxolimab in advanced cancers. Clones were read by immunoSEQ multiplex PCR, and TCRdb kept only the in-frame ones, dropping some. The sample lists 13,000 or so clones, about 83% occurring once. This specimen consisted of CD4+ or CD8+ T cells sorted from blood, obtained in a trial of the OX40 agonist ivuxolimab. The receptors were gathered from an adult with an advanced solid tumor such as melanoma, head and neck, liver or kidney cancer.

The V call is TRBV6-1, the J call TRBJ1-1, with 9 bases matching TRBD1. CDR3 length: 15 residues. CDR1 is MNHNS, CDR2 SASEGT, per germline. With 9 bases clipped from V and 4 bases from J, the junction kept 12 bases outside the gene matches. The CDR3 sequence is CASSLLTGGFTEAFF. The CDR3 coding sequence is TGTGCCAGTTCGCTTCTGACAGGGGGTTTCACTGAAGCTTTCTTT.

This clone is labeled as medium-sized (0.01 to 0.1%). The rearrangement uses TRBV4-3 and TRBJ1-5; D ambiguous. Germline V gene lookup returns CDR1 LGHNA and CDR2 YSLEER. V dropped 0 bases and J dropped 4 bases, with 4 bases sitting between them. There are 13 residues in the CDR3. The CDR3 spells CASSQESNQPQHF. In DNA, the CDR3 is TGCGCCAGCAGCCAAGAGAGTAATCAGCCCCAGCATTTT.

This clone was observed a single time. The chain is built from TRBV5-8 and TRBJ2-7; D unresolved. The germline gives CDR1 SGHTS, CDR2 YDEGEE. V was pared by 0 bases and J by 9 bases, with 10 bases between. CDR3 length: 12 amino acids. CDR3 sequence: CASSLEDGWQYF. CDR3 bases: TGTGCCAGCAGCTTGGAGGACGGGTGGCAGTACTTC.

The chain uses TRBV7-9 and TRBJ1-1, with TRBD1 matching over 7 bases. Germline CDR1 is SEHNR and CDR2 is FQNEAQ (reference sequence). Trimming took 11 bases from V and 5 from J; bases not matched to a gene: 8. The CDR3 extends over 12 amino acids. CDR3 sequence: CAVTGLRTEAFF. CDR3 nucleotides: TGTGCCGTGACAGGGCTGAGGACTGAAGCTTTCTTT.

The chain uses TRBV28 and TRBJ1-5; possibly TRBD1 for D (5 bases). CDR1 MDHEN and CDR2 SYDVKM come from the germline V gene. The CDR3 extends over 13 amino acids. Trimming took 8 bases from V and 6 from J, leaving 14 bases between them. The CDR3 spells CASHRQISQPQHF. CDR3 nucleotide sequence: TGTGCCAGCCATAGACAGATTAGTCAGCCCCAGCATTTT.

The gene calls are TRBV9 and TRBJ1-2; a possible D gene is TRBD1 (5 bases). The CDR3 is 15 residues long. Germline V gene sequence: CDR1 SGDLS, CDR2 YYNGEE. V was pared by 4 bases and J by 2 bases, with 15 bases between. CDR3 in amino acids: CASSPTGTANYGYTF. The DNA of the CDR3 is TGTGCCAGCAGCCCAACCGGGACCGCGAACTATGGCTACACCTTC.

The chain joins TRBV25-1 to TRBJ2-1; TRBD2 matches at 15 bases. J was trimmed by 6 bases and V by 5 bases; bases with no gene match: 8. The germline V gene has CDR1 MGHDK and CDR2 SYGVNS. CDR3 length equals 17 residues. The CDR3 spells CASSPGTSGGRCNEQFF. The CDR3 region has the DNA TGTGCCAGCAGTCCCGGGACTAGCGGGGGGCGGTGCAATGAGCAGTTCTTC.

Turning to this clone: One end of the junction is discordant with germline, which a read error may explain. The chain carries TRBV5-4 and TRBJ1-4, with a possible D match to TRBD1 (5 bases). CDR1 is SGHNT and CDR2 is YYREEE in the germline V gene (reference sequence). The length of the CDR3 is 15 residues. The CDR3 is CASSQDGNRLSKLFF. The CDR3 DNA reads as TGCGCCAGCAGCCAAGACGGGAACAGGCTGTCAAAACTGTTTTTT.

The chain has TRBV15 and TRBJ2-7; no clear D gene. CDR3 size: 13 residues. Trimming took 1 base from V and 4 from J, leaving 8 bases between them. Per the germline V gene, CDR1 is LNHNV and CDR2 is YYDKDF (reference sequence). The CDR3 here is CATSRASGYEQYF. CDR3 bases: TGTGCCACCAGCAGAGCAAGTGGGTACGAGCAGTACTTC. Variable domain in full (rest from reference TRBV15 and TRBJ2-7): DAMVIQNPRYQVTQFGKPVTLSCSQTLNHNVMYWYQQKSSQAPKLLFHYYDKDFNNEADTPDNFQSRRPNTSFCFLDIRSPGLGDTAMYLCATSRASGYEQYFGPGTRLTVT.

As to this clone: A far larger clone is one base from this, pointing to a likely read error. The rearrangement joins TRBV13 to TRBJ2-7; tentatively, D is TRBD1 (5 bases). The length of the CDR3 is 14 residues. Germline loops: CDR1 PRHDT, CDR2 FYEKMQ (reference sequence). Trimming took off 3 bases at V and 2 bases at J, with 11 bases between the two ends. The CDR3 sequence: CASSLEAGTYEQYF. The CDR3 DNA reads as TGTGCCAGCAGCTTGGAAGCAGGGACCTACGAGCAGTACTTC.

This sequence joins TRBV6-6 and TRBJ1-1; tentative D call: TRBD1 (6 bases). Germline assignment: CDR1 MNHNY and CDR2 SVGAGI (reference sequence). Trimming took 8 bases from V and 0 from J, leaving 7 bases between them. This CDR3 has 12 amino acids. CDR3 in DNA: TGTGCCAGCGGACAGCTGAACACTGAAGCTTTCTTT. This encodes CASGQLNTEAFF.

This chain links TRBV19 with TRBJ2-1; 9 bases fit TRBD2. The CDR3 totals 17 residues. The J segment lost 4 bases and the V segment lost 3 bases, leaving 10 bases of the junction unmatched. Germline-derived CDR1 and CDR2 are LNHDA and SQIVND (reference sequence). The CDR3 region has the DNA TGTGCCAGTAGTATCCGTTTAGCGGGAGAGGGATACAATGAGCAGTTCTTC. It encodes CASSIRLAGEGYNEQFF.

The chain is built from TRBV4-1 and TRBJ1-2; D might be TRBD1 (6 bases). The V and J ends lost 1 base and 2 bases respectively, with 11 bases between them. The CDR3 runs 15 residues. Germline CDR1 MGHRA, CDR2 YSYEKL. This CDR3 reads CASSQGPGANYGYTF. CDR3 nucleotides: TGCGCCAGCAGCCAAGGTCCAGGGGCCAACTATGGCTACACCTTC.

The chain employs TRBV19 and TRBJ2-7; possible D gene TRBD2, 6 bases. The CDR3 is 14 amino acids. The V gene's germline CDR1 is LNHDA and CDR2 SQIVND (reference sequence). Trimming left V 1 base short and J 2 bases short, with 9 bases between. The CDR3 DNA reads TGTGCCAGTAGTATAGCGGCGGGACCCTACGAGCAGTACTTC. Its translation: CASSIAAGPYEQYF.

The J gene is TRBJ2-3, the V gene TRBV27, with TRBD2 identical over 9 bases. Germline assignment: CDR1 MNHEY and CDR2 SMNVEV (reference sequence). J gave up 2 bases and V 8 bases, and 5 bases lay outside the gene matches. CDR3 size: 14 residues. CDR3 amino acids: CASVGLANTDTQYF. The CDR3 nucleotides are TGTGCCAGCGTTGGACTAGCGAACACAGATACGCAGTATTTT.

This chain connects TRBV27 to TRBJ1-2; a possible D gene is TRBD1 (6 bases). CDR3 length equals 15 residues. The ends were cut back, 6 bases at V and 5 bases at J, with 19 bases in the middle. Germline V gene sequence: CDR1 MNHEY, CDR2 SMNVEV (reference sequence). The CDR3 protein is CASSPHREGEYGYTF. The CDR3 DNA sequence: TGTGCCAGCAGCCCACACAGGGAAGGGGAATATGGCTACACCTTC.

V and J are TRBV28 and TRBJ1-6; 8 bases map to TRBD1. The germline V gene encodes CDR1 MDHEN and CDR2 SYDVKM. The CDR3 has 15 amino acids. The V gene end was trimmed by 7 bases and the J gene end by 10 bases; junction bases not matched to a gene: 12. The CDR3 region has the DNA TGTGCCAGCACCCTCCGACAGGGGCTTAGGTCACCCCTCCACTTT. It encodes CASTLRQGLRSPLHF.

The rearrangement uses TRBV6-6 and TRBJ1-4, with a weak D call TRBD1 (5 bases). Germline V CDR1 and CDR2: MNHNY, SVGAGI (reference sequence). V gave up 4 bases and J gave up 8 bases, with 14 bases separating them. This CDR3 comprises 14 residues. The CDR3 reads CASSSDSEGEKLFF. Written as DNA, the CDR3 is TGTGCCAGCAGTTCCGACAGCGAGGGGGAAAAACTGTTTTTT.

The chain has TRBV4-3 and TRBJ1-2; weak D call: TRBD1 (5 bases). The CDR3 runs 15 residues. V lost 0 bases, J lost 4 bases, and 12 bases lay in between. Germline assignment: CDR1 LGHNA and CDR2 YSLEER. The CDR3 nucleotides are TGCGCCAGCAGCCAAGAGCCAGGGTCTATCTATGGCTACACCTTC. Translation gives CASSQEPGSIYGYTF.

By share, this clone counts as medium-sized. V gene TRBV6-1 combines with J gene TRBJ2-1, with D uncertain. V was pared by 11 bases and J by 5 bases, with 16 bases between. From germline, CDR1 is MNHNS and CDR2 SASEGT. The CDR3 consists of 13 residues. The CDR3 reads CAGKTLPDNEQFF. The DNA for the CDR3 is TGTGCCGGGAAGACATTACCTGACAATGAGCAGTTCTTC.

V and J are TRBV4-3 and TRBJ2-2, with 13 positions matching TRBD2. The germline gives CDR1 LGHNA, CDR2 YSLEER. The CDR3 contains 18 residues. Trimming cost V 3 bases and J 7 bases; bases outside gene matches: 11. CDR3 loop: CASSHLLAGGPRGGELFF. CDR3 DNA sequence: TGCGCCAGCAGCCACCTACTAGCGGGGGGGCCTCGTGGCGGGGAGCTGTTTTTT.

The chain has TRBV9 and TRBJ1-1; weak D call: TRBD1 (5 bases). Germline V CDR1 and CDR2: SGDLS, YYNGEE. Trimming took off 3 bases at V and 11 bases at J, with 14 bases between the two ends. The CDR3 is made up of 12 amino acids. The CDR3 nucleotides are TGTGCCAGCAGCGCGGGGGACGGGTGGGCTTTCTTT. This sequence encodes CASSAGDGWAFF.

The V gene is TRBV5-4, the J gene TRBJ1-2, with 9 bases aligning to TRBD1. Per germline, CDR1 SGHNT and CDR2 YYREEE (reference sequence). This CDR3 is 13 amino acids long. The V segment lost 4 bases and the J segment 3 bases; nucleotides outside the gene matches: 1. This CDR3 reads CASSRQGDYGYTF. In DNA form, the CDR3 reads TGTGCCAGCAGCAGACAGGGGGACTATGGCTACACCTTC.

The CDR3 loop is CATSRDGGGPTYEQYF. Here the CDR3 DNA reads TGTGCCACCAGCAGAGATGGGGGGGGGCCTACCTACGAGCAGTACTTC. This chain connects TRBV15 to TRBJ2-7, with TRBD2 as a possible D gene (7 bases). The CDR3 loop spans 16 amino acids. V was clipped by 0 bases and J by 2 bases, with 14 bases between them. Germline loops: CDR1 LNHNV, CDR2 YYDKDF (reference sequence).

V is TRBV13 and J is TRBJ2-5, with 9 bases matching TRBD1. Trimming removed 5 bases from V and 5 bases from J; junction bases left unmatched: 9. The CDR3 has 15 amino acids. Germline values: CDR1 PRHDT, CDR2 FYEKMQ (reference sequence). The CDR3 bases are TGTGCCAGCAGCCTAACAGGGGGCTTGAGGGAGACCCAGTACTTC. It is translated as CASSLTGGLRETQYF.

This chain links TRBV4-3 with TRBJ2-5, with D perhaps being TRBD1 or TRBD2 (5 bases each). Deletions cut 0 bases from V and 5 bases from J, with 16 bases between. Germline V gives CDR1 LGHNA, CDR2 YSLEER. The CDR3 consists of 16 residues. The CDR3 here is CASSQDGGNRVETQYF. CDR3 nucleotide sequence: TGCGCCAGCAGCCAAGATGGGGGTAATCGGGTGGAGACCCAGTACTTC.